This paragraph reports one T cell receptor (beta chain). Its antigen remains unknown. The data derive from a study of T cells in localized non-small cell lung cancer. Germline loops: CDR1 SGDLS, CDR2 YYNGEE. The CDR3 contains 15 residues. V trimming: 4 bases; J trimming: 0 bases; junction bases outside the gene matches: 4. The study, taken as a whole, reports: There was higher T cell clonality in uninvolved adjacent lung than in tumor, and it was highest there. Adjacent lung was found to contain a median about 50 of the top 100 tumor clones. Without multi-region sequencing, intratumor heterogeneity could not be excluded.

The repertoire was sequenced with immunoSEQ multiplex PCR; TCRdb's copy has only in-frame clones and lacks some. There are about 1,500 clones in the sample; roughly 25% occur only once, and roughly 12% lies in the top ten. The specimen was lung tumor tissue, collected before any cancer treatment. The TCR originated in a woman aged 40-75 years with stage II lung adenocarcinoma. The chain links TRBV9 to TRBJ2-1; TRBD2 agrees at 7 bases. In DNA, the CDR3 is TGTGCCAGCAGCTCGAGCGGGGCCTCCTACAATGAGCAGTTCTTC. It codes for CASSSSGASYNEQFF. The full variable domain, in which reference TRBV9 and TRBJ2-1 provide the parts outside the CDR3, is DSGVTQTPKHLITATGQRVTLRCSPRSGDLSVYWYQQSLDQGLQFLIQYYNGEERAKGNILERFSAQQFPDLHSELNLSSLELGDSALYFCASSSSGASYNEQFFGPGTRLTVL.